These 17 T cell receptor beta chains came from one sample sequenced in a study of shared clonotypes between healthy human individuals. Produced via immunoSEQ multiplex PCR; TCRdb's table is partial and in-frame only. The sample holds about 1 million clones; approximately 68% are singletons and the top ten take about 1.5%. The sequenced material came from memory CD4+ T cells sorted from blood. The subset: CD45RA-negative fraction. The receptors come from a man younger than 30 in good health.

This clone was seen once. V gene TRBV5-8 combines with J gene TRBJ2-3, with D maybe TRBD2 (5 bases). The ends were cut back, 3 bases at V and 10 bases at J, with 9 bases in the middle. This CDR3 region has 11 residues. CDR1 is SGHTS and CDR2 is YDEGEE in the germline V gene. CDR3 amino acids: CASSWRSPQYF. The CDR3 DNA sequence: TGTGCCAGCAGCTGGAGGTCGCCGCAGTATTTT.

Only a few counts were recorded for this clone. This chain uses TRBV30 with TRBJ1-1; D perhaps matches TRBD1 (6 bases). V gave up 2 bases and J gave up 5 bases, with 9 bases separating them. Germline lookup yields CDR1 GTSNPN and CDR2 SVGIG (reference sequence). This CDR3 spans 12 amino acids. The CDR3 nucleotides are TGTGCCTGGAGTCAGCAGGGGACTGAAGCTTTCTTT. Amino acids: CAWSQQGTEAFF.

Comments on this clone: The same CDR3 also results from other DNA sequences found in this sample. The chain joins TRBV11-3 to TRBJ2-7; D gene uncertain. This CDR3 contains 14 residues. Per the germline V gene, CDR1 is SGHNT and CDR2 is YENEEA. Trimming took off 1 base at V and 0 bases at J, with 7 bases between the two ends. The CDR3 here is CASSLGGTSYEQYF. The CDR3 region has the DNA TGTGCCAGCAGCTTAGGAGGTACCTCCTACGAGCAGTACTTC.

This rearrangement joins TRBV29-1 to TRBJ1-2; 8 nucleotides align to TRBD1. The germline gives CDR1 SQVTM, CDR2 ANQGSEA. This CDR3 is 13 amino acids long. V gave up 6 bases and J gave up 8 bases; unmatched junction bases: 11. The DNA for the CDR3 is TGCAGCGTATCTACAGGGGGAGGTCGGGGCTACACCTTC. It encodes CSVSTGGGRGYTF.

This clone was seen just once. CDR3 amino acids: CASSLGRGKGEKLFF. CDR3 coding DNA: TGTGCCAGCAGCTTAGGAAGGGGGAAAGGTGAAAAACTGTTTTTT. The genes are TRBV13 and TRBJ1-4; a possible D gene is TRBD1 (6 bases). This CDR3 is built from 15 residues. Germline V gene data show CDR1 as PRHDT and CDR2 as FYEKMQ (reference sequence). Trimming took 0 bases from V and 7 from J, leaving 12 bases between them.

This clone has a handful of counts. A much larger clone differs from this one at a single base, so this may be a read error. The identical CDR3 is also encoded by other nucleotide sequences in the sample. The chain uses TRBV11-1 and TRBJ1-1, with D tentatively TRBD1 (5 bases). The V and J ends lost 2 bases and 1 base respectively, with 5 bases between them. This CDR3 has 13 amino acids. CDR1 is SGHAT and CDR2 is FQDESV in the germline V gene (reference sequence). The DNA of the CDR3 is TGTGCCAGCAGCTTACAGGGGAACACTGAAGCTTTCTTT. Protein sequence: CASSLQGNTEAFF.

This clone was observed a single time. The CDR3 reads CASSLGAVDEQYF. The CDR3 nucleotides are TGTGCCAGCAGCTTAGGGGCGGTCGACGAGCAGTACTTC. This chain uses TRBV7-2 with TRBJ2-7; D uncertain. V shed 1 base and J shed 5 bases, with 9 bases lying between them. This CDR3 has 13 residues. Germline CDR1 SGHTA, CDR2 FQGNSA.

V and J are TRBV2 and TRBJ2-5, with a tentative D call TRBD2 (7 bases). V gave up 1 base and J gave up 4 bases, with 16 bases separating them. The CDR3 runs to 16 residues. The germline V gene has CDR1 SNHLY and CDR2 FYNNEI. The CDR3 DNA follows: TGTGCCAGCAGTGAAGTACGAGGGGGGGCCCGAGAGACCCAGTACTTC. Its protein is CASSEVRGGARETQYF.

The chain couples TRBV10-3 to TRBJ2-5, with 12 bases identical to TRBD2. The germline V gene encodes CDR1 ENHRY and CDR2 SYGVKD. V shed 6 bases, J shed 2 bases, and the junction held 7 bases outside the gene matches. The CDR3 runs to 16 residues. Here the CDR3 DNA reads TGTGCCATCAGCCCCACTAGCGGGGGGACACAAGAGACCCAGTACTTC. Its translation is CAISPTSGGTQETQYF.

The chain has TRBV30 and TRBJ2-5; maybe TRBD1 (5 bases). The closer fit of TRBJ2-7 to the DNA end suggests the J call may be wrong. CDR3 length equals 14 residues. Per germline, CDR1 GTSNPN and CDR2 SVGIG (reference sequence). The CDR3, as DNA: TGTGCCTGGGACCGACAGAGAAGCTCCTACGAGCAGTACTTC. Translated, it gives CAWDRQRSSYEQYF.

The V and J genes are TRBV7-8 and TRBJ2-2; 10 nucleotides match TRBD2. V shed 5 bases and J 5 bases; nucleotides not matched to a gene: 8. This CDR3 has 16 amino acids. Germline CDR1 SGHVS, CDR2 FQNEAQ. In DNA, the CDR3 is TGTGCCAGCAGCCAACGGACTAGCGGAGGGACCGGGGAGCTGTTTTTT. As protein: CASSQRTSGGTGELFF.

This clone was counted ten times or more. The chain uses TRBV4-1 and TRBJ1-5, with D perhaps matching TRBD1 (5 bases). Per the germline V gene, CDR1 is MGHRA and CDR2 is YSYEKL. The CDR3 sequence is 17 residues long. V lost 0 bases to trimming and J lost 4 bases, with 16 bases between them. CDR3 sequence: CASSQEGDSIRNQPQHF. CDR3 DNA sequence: TGCGCCAGCAGCCAAGAGGGGGACTCGATCAGAAATCAGCCCCAGCATTTT.

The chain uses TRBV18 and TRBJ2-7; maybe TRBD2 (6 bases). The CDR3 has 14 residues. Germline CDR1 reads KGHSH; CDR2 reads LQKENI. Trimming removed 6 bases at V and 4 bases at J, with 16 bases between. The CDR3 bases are TGTGCCAGCTCCCCATCGGGACTTTCTTACGAGCAGTACTTC. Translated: CASSPSGLSYEQYF.

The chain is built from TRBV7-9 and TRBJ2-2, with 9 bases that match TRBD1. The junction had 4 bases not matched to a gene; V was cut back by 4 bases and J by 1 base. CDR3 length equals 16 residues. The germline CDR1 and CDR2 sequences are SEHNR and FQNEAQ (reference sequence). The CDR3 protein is CASSSPTGGNTGELFF. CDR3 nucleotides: TGTGCCAGCAGCTCGCCGACAGGGGGGAACACCGGGGAGCTGTTTTTT.

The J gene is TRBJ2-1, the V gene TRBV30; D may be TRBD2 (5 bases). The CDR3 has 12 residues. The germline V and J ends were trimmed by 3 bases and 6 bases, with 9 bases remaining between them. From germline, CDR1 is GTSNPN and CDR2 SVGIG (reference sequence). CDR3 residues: CAWRGLANEQFF. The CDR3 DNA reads TGTGCCTGGAGAGGCCTAGCCAATGAGCAGTTCTTC.

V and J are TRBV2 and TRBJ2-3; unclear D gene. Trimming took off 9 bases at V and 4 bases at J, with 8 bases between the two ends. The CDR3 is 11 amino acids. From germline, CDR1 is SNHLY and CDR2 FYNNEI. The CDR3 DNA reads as TGTGCCAGGTCAGCCCCAGATACGCAGTATTTT. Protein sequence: CARSAPDTQYF.

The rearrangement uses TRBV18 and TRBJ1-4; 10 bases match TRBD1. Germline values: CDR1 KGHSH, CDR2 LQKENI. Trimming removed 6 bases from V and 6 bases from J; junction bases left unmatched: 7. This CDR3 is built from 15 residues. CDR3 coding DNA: TGTGCCAGCTCCCTAGACAGGGGGCGTTATGAAAAACTGTTTTTT. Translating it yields CASSLDRGRYEKLFF.